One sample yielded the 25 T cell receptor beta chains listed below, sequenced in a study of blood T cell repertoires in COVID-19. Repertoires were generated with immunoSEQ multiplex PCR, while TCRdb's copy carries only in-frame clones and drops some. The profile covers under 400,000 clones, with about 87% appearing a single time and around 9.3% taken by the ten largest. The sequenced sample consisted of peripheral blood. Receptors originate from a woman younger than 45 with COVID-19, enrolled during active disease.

CDR3 protein: CASRPTSGETQYF. The CDR3 DNA sequence: TGTGCCAGCAGGCCGACTAGCGGAGAGACCCAGTACTTC. The J gene is TRBJ2-5, the V gene TRBV12-3 or TRBV12-4; 9 nucleotides match TRBD2. This CDR3 is built from 13 residues. Trimming at V came to 6 bases and at J to 4 bases, leaving 3 bases not matched to a gene.

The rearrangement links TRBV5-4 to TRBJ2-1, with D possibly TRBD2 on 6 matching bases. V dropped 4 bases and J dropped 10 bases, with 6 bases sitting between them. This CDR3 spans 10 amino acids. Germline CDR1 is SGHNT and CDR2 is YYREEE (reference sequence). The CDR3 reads CASSGGEQFF. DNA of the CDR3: TGTGCCAGCAGCGGGGGGGAGCAGTTCTTC.

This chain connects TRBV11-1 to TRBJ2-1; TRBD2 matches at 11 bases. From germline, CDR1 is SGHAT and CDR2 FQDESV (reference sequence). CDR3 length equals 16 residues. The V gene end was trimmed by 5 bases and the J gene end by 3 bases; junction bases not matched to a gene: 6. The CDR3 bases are TGTGCCAGCAGCCCGGGACTAGCGGCTTACTACAATGAGCAGTTCTTC. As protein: CASSPGLAAYYNEQFF. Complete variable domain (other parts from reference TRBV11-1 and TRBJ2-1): EAEVAQSPRYKITEKSQAVAFWCDPISGHATLYWYRQILGQGPELLVQFQDESVVDDSQLPKDRFSAERLKGVDSTLKIQPAELGDSAMYLCASSPGLAAYYNEQFFGPGTRLTVL.

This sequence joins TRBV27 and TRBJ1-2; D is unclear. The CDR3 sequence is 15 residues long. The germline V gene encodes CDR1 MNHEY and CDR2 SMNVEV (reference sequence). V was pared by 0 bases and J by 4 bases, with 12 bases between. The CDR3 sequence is CASSLSTRAPYGYTF. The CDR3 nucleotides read TGTGCCAGCAGTTTATCGACTAGGGCTCCCTATGGCTACACCTTC.

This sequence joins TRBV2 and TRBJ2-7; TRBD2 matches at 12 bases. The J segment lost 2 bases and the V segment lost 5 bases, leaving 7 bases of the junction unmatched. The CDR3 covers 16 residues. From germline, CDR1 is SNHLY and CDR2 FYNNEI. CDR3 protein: CASSLRTSGTPYEQYF. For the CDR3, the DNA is TGTGCCAGCAGTCTAAGGACTAGCGGGACCCCCTACGAGCAGTACTTC.

CDR3 DNA: TGCGCCAGCAGCCAAGATCCGTCGGGCAATCAGCCCCAGCATTTT. Protein: CASSQDPSGNQPQHF. V is TRBV4-1 and J is TRBJ1-5; D call uncertain. Trimming removed 0 bases from V and 2 bases from J, with 8 bases in between. The CDR3 loop spans 15 amino acids. Germline CDR1 MGHRA, CDR2 YSYEKL.

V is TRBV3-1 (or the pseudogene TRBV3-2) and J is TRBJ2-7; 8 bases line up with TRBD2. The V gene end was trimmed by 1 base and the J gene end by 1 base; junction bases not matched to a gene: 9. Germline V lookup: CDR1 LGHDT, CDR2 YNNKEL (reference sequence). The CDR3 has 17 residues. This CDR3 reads CASSQGPGGRSSYEQYF. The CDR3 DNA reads TGTGCCAGCAGCCAAGGGCCCGGCGGGAGGAGTTCCTACGAGCAGTACTTC.

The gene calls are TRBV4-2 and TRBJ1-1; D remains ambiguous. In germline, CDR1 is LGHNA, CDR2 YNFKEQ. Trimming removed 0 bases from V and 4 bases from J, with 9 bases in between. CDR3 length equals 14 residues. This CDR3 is CASSQETRVTEAFF. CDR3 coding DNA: TGTGCCAGCAGCCAAGAGACGAGGGTCACTGAAGCTTTCTTT.

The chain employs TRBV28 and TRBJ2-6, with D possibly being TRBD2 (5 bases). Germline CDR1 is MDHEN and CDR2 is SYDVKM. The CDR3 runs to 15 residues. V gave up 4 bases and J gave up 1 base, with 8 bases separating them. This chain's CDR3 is CASSSPGSGANVLTF. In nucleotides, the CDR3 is TGTGCCAGCAGTTCCCCGGGATCTGGGGCCAACGTCCTGACTTTC.

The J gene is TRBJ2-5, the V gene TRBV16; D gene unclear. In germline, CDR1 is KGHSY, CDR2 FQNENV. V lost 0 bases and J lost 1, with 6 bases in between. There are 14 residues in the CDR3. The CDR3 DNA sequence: TGTGCCAGCAGCCAATCTCAGGTCCAAGAGACCCAGTACTTC. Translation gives CASSQSQVQETQYF.

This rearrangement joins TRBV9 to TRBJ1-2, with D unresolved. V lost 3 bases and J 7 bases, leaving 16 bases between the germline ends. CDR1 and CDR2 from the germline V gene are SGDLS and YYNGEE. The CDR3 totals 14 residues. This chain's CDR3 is CASSALWERGGYTF. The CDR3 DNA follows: TGTGCCAGCAGCGCCCTGTGGGAACGGGGTGGCTACACCTTC.

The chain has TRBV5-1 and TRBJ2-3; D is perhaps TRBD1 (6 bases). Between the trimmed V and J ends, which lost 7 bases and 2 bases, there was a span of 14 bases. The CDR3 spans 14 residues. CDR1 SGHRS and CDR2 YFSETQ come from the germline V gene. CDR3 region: CASSWGRNTDTQYF. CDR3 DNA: TGCGCCAGCTCCTGGGGGCGGAACACAGATACGCAGTATTTT.

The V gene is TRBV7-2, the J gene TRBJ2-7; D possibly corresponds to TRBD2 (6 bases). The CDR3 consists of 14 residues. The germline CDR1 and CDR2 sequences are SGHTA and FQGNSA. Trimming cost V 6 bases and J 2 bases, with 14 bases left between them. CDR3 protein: CASSSSGGTYEQYF. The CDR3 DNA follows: TGTGCCAGCAGTTCAAGCGGAGGGACCTACGAGCAGTACTTC.

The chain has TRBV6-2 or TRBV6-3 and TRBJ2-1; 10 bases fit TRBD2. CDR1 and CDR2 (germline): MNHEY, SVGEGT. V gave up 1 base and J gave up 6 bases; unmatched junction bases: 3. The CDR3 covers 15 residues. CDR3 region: CASSYWASGSNEQFF. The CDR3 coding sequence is TGTGCCAGCAGTTACTGGGCTAGCGGGAGCAATGAGCAGTTCTTC.

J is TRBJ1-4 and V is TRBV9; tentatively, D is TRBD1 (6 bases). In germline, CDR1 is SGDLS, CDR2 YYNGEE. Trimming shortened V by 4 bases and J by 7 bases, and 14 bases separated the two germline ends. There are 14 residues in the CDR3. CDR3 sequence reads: CASSRGGAGEKLFF. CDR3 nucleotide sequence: TGTGCCAGCAGCCGCGGGGGCGCGGGTGAAAAACTGTTTTTT.

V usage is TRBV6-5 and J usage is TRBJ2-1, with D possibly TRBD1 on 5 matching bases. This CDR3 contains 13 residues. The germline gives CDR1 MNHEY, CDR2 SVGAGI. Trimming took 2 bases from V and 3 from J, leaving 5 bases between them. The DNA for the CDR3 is TGTGCCAGCAGTTACGACAGCTACAATGAGCAGTTCTTC. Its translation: CASSYDSYNEQFF.

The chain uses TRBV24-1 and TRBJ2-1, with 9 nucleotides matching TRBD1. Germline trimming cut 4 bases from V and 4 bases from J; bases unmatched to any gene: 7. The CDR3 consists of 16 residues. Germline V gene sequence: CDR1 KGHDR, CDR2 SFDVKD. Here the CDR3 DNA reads TGTGCCACCAGTGAACGCGGACAGGGGTTGTACAATGAGCAGTTCTTC. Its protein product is CATSERGQGLYNEQFF.

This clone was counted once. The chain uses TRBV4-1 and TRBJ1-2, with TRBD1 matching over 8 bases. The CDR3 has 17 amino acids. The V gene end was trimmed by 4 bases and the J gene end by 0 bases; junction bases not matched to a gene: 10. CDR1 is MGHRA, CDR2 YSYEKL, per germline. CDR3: CASSPWPDRATNYGYTF. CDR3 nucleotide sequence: TGCGCCAGCAGCCCCTGGCCGGACAGGGCAACTAACTATGGCTACACCTTC.

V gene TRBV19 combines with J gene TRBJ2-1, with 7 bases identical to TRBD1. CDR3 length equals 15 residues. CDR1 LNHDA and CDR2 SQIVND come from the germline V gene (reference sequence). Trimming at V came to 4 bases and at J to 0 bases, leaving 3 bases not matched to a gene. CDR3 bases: TGTGCCAGTAGTAAGGGGGACAGCTCCTACAATGAGCAGTTCTTC. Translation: CASSKGDSSYNEQFF. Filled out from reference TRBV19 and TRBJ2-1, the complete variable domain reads DGGITQSPKYLFRKEGQNVTLSCEQNLNHDAMYWYRQDPGQGLRLIYYSQIVNDFQKGDIAEGYSVSREKKESFPLTVTSAQKNPTAFYLCASSKGDSSYNEQFFGPGTRLTVL.

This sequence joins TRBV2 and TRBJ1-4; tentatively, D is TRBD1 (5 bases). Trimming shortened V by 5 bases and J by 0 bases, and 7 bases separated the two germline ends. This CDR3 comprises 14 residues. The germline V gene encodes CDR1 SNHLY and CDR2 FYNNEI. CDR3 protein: CASSSRATNEKLFF. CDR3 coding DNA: TGTGCCAGCAGTTCCAGGGCAACTAATGAAAAACTGTTTTTT. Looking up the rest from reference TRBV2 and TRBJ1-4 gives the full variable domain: EPEVTQTPSHQVTQMGQEVILRCVPISNHLYFYWYRQILGQKVEFLVSFYNNEISEKSEIFDDQFSVERPDGSNFTLKIRSTKLEDSAMYFCASSSRATNEKLFFGSGTQLSVL.

Here the CDR3 reads CASSKSGTGYSYEQYF. CDR3 sequence (DNA): TGTGCCAGCAGCAAAAGCGGGACAGGGTACTCCTACGAGCAGTACTTC. The chain is built from TRBV11-2 and TRBJ2-7, with 9 bases lining up with TRBD1. Germline V gives CDR1 SGHAT, CDR2 FQNNGV. Trimming cost V 5 bases and J 0 bases; bases outside gene matches: 8. The CDR3 is 16 residues long.

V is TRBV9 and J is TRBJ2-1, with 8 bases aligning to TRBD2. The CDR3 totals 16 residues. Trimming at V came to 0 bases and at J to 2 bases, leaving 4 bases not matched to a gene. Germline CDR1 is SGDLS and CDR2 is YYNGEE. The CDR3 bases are TGTGCCAGCAGCGTAGGTAGCGGGACGGCCTACAATGAGCAGTTCTTC. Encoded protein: CASSVGSGTAYNEQFF.

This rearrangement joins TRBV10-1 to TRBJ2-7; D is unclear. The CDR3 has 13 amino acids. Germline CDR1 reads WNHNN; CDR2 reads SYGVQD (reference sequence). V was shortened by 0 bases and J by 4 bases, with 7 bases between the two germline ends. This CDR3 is CASSESGWYEQYF. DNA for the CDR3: TGCGCCAGCAGTGAGTCCGGGTGGTACGAGCAGTACTTC.

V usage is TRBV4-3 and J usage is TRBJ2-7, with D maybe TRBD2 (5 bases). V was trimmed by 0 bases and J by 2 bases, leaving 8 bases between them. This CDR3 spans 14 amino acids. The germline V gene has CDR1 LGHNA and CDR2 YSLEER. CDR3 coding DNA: TGCGCCAGCAGCCAAGAATTACTAGCCTACGAGCAGTACTTC. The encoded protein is CASSQELLAYEQYF.

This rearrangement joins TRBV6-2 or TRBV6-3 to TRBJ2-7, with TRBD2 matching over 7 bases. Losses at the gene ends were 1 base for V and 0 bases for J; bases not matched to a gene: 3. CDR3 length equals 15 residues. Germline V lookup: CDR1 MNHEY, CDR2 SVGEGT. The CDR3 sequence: CASSYWRENSYEQYF. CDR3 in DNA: TGTGCCAGCAGTTACTGGCGGGAGAACTCCTACGAGCAGTACTTC.